This paragraph covers one T cell receptor beta chain sequence. Its antigen is not known. Clones were sequenced by immunoSEQ multiplex PCR, and TCRdb holds only the in-frame ones, with some missing. The sample includes 75,000 to 95,000 clones, about 88% of them seen just once. This sample was included in a study of T cell responses to AZD1222 COVID-19 vaccine. Whole-study context: Samples with a second dose at about 4 or about 12 weeks were pooled together. Study-wide results and caveats: The study sampled repertoires only after the peak T cell response. Spike as a whole was targeted by vaccine-associated CD4 TCRs, dominant at 160-218 and 743-854. Seropositive at baseline were only 5 or 6 AZD1222 recipients.

CDR1 MNHEY and CDR2 SVGAGI come from the germline V gene. V lost 7 bases and J lost 7; bases outside the gene matches: 9. The CDR3 runs to 13 residues. This chain connects TRBV6-5 to TRBJ2-7; 8 bases are shared with TRBD1. This receptor was obtained from an adult in good health. Sequenced here: peripheral blood, sampled on day 0 of AZD1222 vaccination. The CDR3 is CASTQGRGLEQYF. The DNA for the CDR3 is TGTGCCAGCACCCAGGGCAGGGGGCTGGAGCAGTACTTC.